This entry features one TCR beta chain sequence. This clonotype was seen ten or more times. This receptor's antigen is unknown. No much larger clonotype is one base removed from it; base qualities were not supplied. The run used an Illumina HiSeq 2500. Quantitative 5'-RACE with molecular barcodes was used to prepare TCR beta libraries. Concerning the study's data processing: To identify disease-linked TCR variants, a new computational method was used, one built on a probabilistic model of VDJ rearrangement. TCRdb cleaned the public reads at Q25 with fastp, built clones with MiXCR and kept in-frame beta chains. Entries that share a CDR3 protein sequence are merged under the most common genes and DNA. TCRdb's processing, not the authors', yielded these V and J calls. Across this sample there are roughly 350,000 distinct CDR3 sequences, with less than 10% seen only once. The ten largest clonotypes hold more than 14% of the sample.

The sample originates from a study of CD8 T cells in ankylosing spondylitis (dated by TCRdb to the late 2010s). Concerning the study at large: To find TCR variants linked to disease, the study profiled T cell receptor beta repertoires in ankylosing spondylitis patients and healthy donors. The full study cohort was made up of roughly 25 ankylosing spondylitis patients and around 100 healthy donors. Peripheral blood samples were taken, and synovial fluid was additionally collected from ankylosing spondylitis patients.

Paper-wide results and their limitations: Significant enrichment of the disease-linked clones was reported in matched synovial fluid samples from ankylosing spondylitis patients. Some motif variants were previously reported in synovial fluid and blood of reactive arthritis patients, suggesting common disease-initiation mechanisms. In peripheral blood, the disease-linked clones were found at relatively low frequencies and had a CD8+ phenotype. Blood from ankylosing spondylitis patients appeared to be characterized by a TCR beta motif made up of seven or eight highly homologous amino acid variants.

The sequenced sample was blood, either unsorted or a sorted T cell fraction (not recorded which). The clonotype originates from a male donor with ankylosing spondylitis.

The nucleotide sequence reads as follows: TGCGCCAGCAGTTGGACGCCAGTCACTGAAGCTTTCTTT. This codes for CASSWTPVTEAFF. Rearrangement joined TRBV5-1 to TRBJ1-1, with no reliable assignment of the D segment. V is clipped by 5 bases and J by 4 bases, and the sequence between their germline boundaries is 12 bases long. The CDR3 covers 13 residues, taking in both the cysteine and the phenylalanine. Only CDR3 DNA remains: 39 bases, in frame from the first base. Based on the germline V gene, the CDR1 and CDR2 sequences are SGHRS and YFSETQ.